Reported below is one T cell receptor beta chain. This table comes from immunoSEQ multiplex PCR, and its TCRdb copy is limited to in-frame clones, with some not included. Of some 64,000 clones detected, about four fifths appear once; the ten largest clones hold about 6%. This sample was included in a study of blood T cell repertoires in COVID-19. Germline V gives CDR1 LGHNT, CDR2 FRNRAP. V shed 5 bases and J 2 bases; nucleotides not matched to a gene: 5. The CDR3 runs 15 residues. This chain links TRBV12-5 with TRBJ2-3; TRBD1 matches at 9 bases. Source material: peripheral blood. The sequence came from a woman aged 55-70 years with acute or convalescent COVID-19. The DNA of the CDR3 is TGTGCTAGTGGTGGGGGACAGGGATACACAGATACGCAGTATTTT. Encoded protein: CASGGGQGYTDTQYF.